What follows are 25 T cell receptor beta chains derived from one specimen sequenced in a study of blood T cell repertoires in COVID-19. The assay was immunoSEQ multiplex PCR, and TCRdb's table has in-frame clones only and misses some. The sample lists approximately 150,000 clones; roughly 91% were seen once. The sequencing sample was made of peripheral blood. These TCRs come from a man between 45 and 60 years old who had recovered from COVID-19.

This clone appeared a single time. For the CDR3, the DNA is TGTGCCAGCAGTTGGAAACTAGCGGGGGGGCGGGAAGATACGCAGTATTTT. It yields the protein CASSWKLAGGREDTQYF. This sequence joins TRBV6-2 or TRBV6-3 and TRBJ2-3; 13 bases match TRBD2. This CDR3 has 17 residues. Germline CDR1 is MNHEY and CDR2 is SVGEGT. V lost 4 bases, J lost 5 bases, and 9 bases stayed unmatched.

CDR3 nucleotides: TGTGCCACTTCGGGTGTGATTACTGAAGCTTTCTTT. Translation: CATSGVITEAFF. This chain connects TRBV19 to TRBJ1-1; unclear D gene. Looked up from germline, CDR1 is LNHDA and CDR2 is SQIVND (reference sequence). V was cut by 10 bases and J by 5 bases, with 14 bases left in between. This CDR3 contains 12 residues. Full variable domain (rest looked up from reference TRBV19 and TRBJ1-1): DGGITQSPKYLFRKEGQNVTLSCEQNLNHDAMYWYRQDPGQGLRLIYYSQIVNDFQKGDIAEGYSVSREKKESFPLTVTSAQKNPTAFYLCATSGVITEAFFGQGTRLTVV.

V is TRBV4-1 and J is TRBJ2-7; D gene uncertain. The V gene's germline CDR1 is MGHRA and CDR2 YSYEKL. The V and J ends lost 5 bases and 0 bases respectively, with 5 bases between them. The CDR3 sequence is 12 residues long. CDR3 bases: TGCGCCAGCAGCTCGAGCTCCTACGAGCAGTACTTC. This translates into CASSSSSYEQYF.

The chain has TRBV27 and TRBJ1-1, with 9 positions matching TRBD1. J lost 7 bases, V lost 4 bases, and 10 bases had no gene match. The CDR3 covers 15 residues. Germline CDR1 is MNHEY and CDR2 is SMNVEV (reference sequence). The CDR3 DNA reads as TGTGCCAGCAGTTCCCCTGGACAGGGGAAGGGTGAAGCTTTCTTT. It codes for CASSSPGQGKGEAFF.

The chain combines TRBV28 with TRBJ1-3; D remains ambiguous. This CDR3 is 16 amino acids long. Germline V gene sequence: CDR1 MDHEN, CDR2 SYDVKM. Trimming left V 3 bases short and J 0 bases short, with 12 bases between. CDR3 sequence reads: CASSFARPSSGNTIYF. CDR3 bases: TGTGCCAGCAGTTTTGCTCGCCCGAGCTCTGGAAACACCATATATTTT.

The chain joins TRBV7-2 to TRBJ1-1; D possibly corresponds to TRBD1 (6 bases). V dropped 5 bases and J dropped 3 bases, with 13 bases sitting between them. This CDR3 comprises 14 residues. Germline CDR1 SGHTA, CDR2 FQGNSA. The chain's CDR3 is CASSPNRVDTEAFF. DNA for the CDR3: TGTGCCAGCAGCCCAAACAGGGTTGACACTGAAGCTTTCTTT.

This chain links TRBV4-1 with TRBJ2-5; TRBD2 is a possible D gene (6 bases). Looked up from germline, CDR1 is MGHRA and CDR2 is YSYEKL. Between the trimmed V and J ends, which lost 2 bases and 1 base, there was a span of 11 bases. There are 15 residues in the CDR3. CDR3 nucleotide sequence: TGCGCCAGCAGCCAACGGGAGTGGGGCCAAGAGACCCAGTACTTC. It specifies CASSQREWGQETQYF.

V usage is TRBV5-5 and J usage is TRBJ2-7; maybe TRBD1 (6 bases). V was pared by 0 bases and J by 1 base, with 11 bases between. Germline V lookup: CDR1 SGHKS, CDR2 YYEKEE (reference sequence). CDR3 size: 15 residues. Here the CDR3 DNA reads TGTGCCAGCAGCTTGGAAAGGACAGAGTCCTACGAGCAGTACTTC. Encoded protein: CASSLERTESYEQYF.

The rearrangement uses TRBV19 and TRBJ2-7, with TRBD1 matching over 7 bases. CDR1 LNHDA and CDR2 SQIVND come from the germline V gene (reference sequence). This CDR3 contains 12 residues. J was trimmed by 5 bases and V by 9 bases; bases with no gene match: 7. The CDR3 here is CASSGQSHEQYF. The CDR3, as DNA: TGTGCCAGCTCGGGACAGTCCCACGAGCAGTACTTC.

This clone was seen only a few times. The same CDR3 also results from other DNA sequences found in this sample. This chain links TRBV6-5 with TRBJ1-3; D gene uncertain. Germline V CDR1 and CDR2: MNHEY, SVGAGI. V was cut by 0 bases and J by 4 bases, with 10 bases left in between. The CDR3 has 15 residues. CDR3 protein: CASSYSRTGGNTIYF. The CDR3 region has the DNA TGTGCCAGCAGTTACTCGAGGACGGGAGGAAACACCATATATTTT.

CDR3: CASRRGRETQYF. The DNA of the CDR3 is TGCGCCAGCAGGAGGGGGCGGGAGACCCAGTACTTC. The chain carries TRBV5-1 and TRBJ2-5; 7 bases align to TRBD1. V lost 5 bases to trimming and J lost 5 bases; unmatched junction nucleotides: 3. The CDR3 is made up of 12 amino acids. Germline CDR1 is SGHRS and CDR2 is YFSETQ.

The chain combines TRBV2 with TRBJ2-4; 9 bases map to TRBD2. This CDR3 contains 16 residues. J lost 1 base, V lost 1 base, and 2 bases had no gene match. CDR1 is SNHLY, CDR2 FYNNEI, per germline. CDR3 nucleotide sequence: TGTGCCAGCAGTGAAGGGCTAGCGGGGGCCAAAAACATTCAGTACTTC. Its protein is CASSEGLAGAKNIQYF.

The chain couples TRBV9 to TRBJ2-5; possibly TRBD2 for D (5 bases). CDR1 SGDLS and CDR2 YYNGEE come from the germline V gene. Trimming removed 1 base at V and 4 bases at J, with 14 bases between. This CDR3 has 15 amino acids. The CDR3 nucleotides are TGTGCCAGCAGCGTATCGGTCGGAGGAGGAGAGACCCAGTACTTC. Translation gives CASSVSVGGGETQYF. The complete variable domain, with remaining parts taken from reference TRBV9 and TRBJ2-5, reads DSGVTQTPKHLITATGQRVTLRCSPRSGDLSVYWYQQSLDQGLQFLIQYYNGEERAKGNILERFSAQQFPDLHSELNLSSLELGDSALYFCASSVSVGGGETQYFGPGTRLLVL.

This rearrangement joins TRBV28 to TRBJ1-6; weak D call: TRBD1 (6 bases). This CDR3 has 13 amino acids. Trimming removed 6 bases from V and 7 bases from J, with 10 bases in between. Germline-derived CDR1 and CDR2 are MDHEN and SYDVKM. The chain's CDR3 is CASSPGQNSPLHF. CDR3 in DNA: TGTGCCAGCAGCCCCGGACAGAATTCACCCCTCCACTTT.

This chain links TRBV6-5 with TRBJ2-7; 8 bases line up with TRBD1. V shed 10 bases and J 3 bases; nucleotides not matched to a gene: 14. The CDR3 sequence is 15 residues long. Germline CDR1 and CDR2: MNHEY and SVGAGI. CDR3 DNA sequence: TGTGCCACCAGAGCATCGACAGGGGTGGGCTACGAGCAGTACTTC. Residues: CATRASTGVGYEQYF.

CDR3 DNA sequence: TGTGCCAGCAGCTTAAGGAGCACTGAAGCTTTCTTT. This sequence encodes CASSLRSTEAFF. The rearrangement uses TRBV7-2 and TRBJ1-1; D unresolved. Looked up from germline, CDR1 is SGHTA and CDR2 is FQGNSA. V lost 2 bases to trimming and J lost 4 bases, with 5 bases between them. The CDR3 has 12 residues.

This chain joins TRBV6-1 and TRBJ1-6; D not certain. Looked up from germline, CDR1 is MNHNS and CDR2 is SASEGT. The V end was cut by 2 bases, the J end by 4 bases, with 9 bases between. There are 15 residues in the CDR3. The CDR3 is CASSEKRSYNSPLHF. CDR3 coding DNA: TGTGCCAGCAGTGAAAAACGGTCTTATAATTCACCCCTCCACTTT.

This chain links TRBV7-8 with TRBJ1-5, with TRBD1 matching 7 bases. This CDR3 region has 13 residues. Losses at the gene ends were 0 bases for V and 7 bases for J; bases not matched to a gene: 0. Germline V gene data show CDR1 as SGHVS and CDR2 as FQNEAQ. The DNA of the CDR3 is TGTGCCAGCAGCTTAGCCAGGGGGCAGCCCCAGCATTTT. It encodes CASSLARGQPQHF.

V is TRBV3-1 (or the pseudogene TRBV3-2) and J is TRBJ2-5, with TRBD2 identical over 9 bases. Germline lookup yields CDR1 LGHDT and CDR2 YNNKEL (reference sequence). Unmatched junction bases numbered 15, after V lost 5 bases and J lost 2 bases. The CDR3 is 18 amino acids. The CDR3 loop reads CASSLGRQPLAGQETQYF. In DNA, the CDR3 is TGTGCCAGCAGCTTGGGACGCCAGCCCCTAGCGGGACAAGAGACCCAGTACTTC.

The CDR3 is CASSRGTANNSPLHF. The CDR3 bases are TGCGCCAGCAGCCGAGGGACAGCCAATAATTCACCCCTCCACTTT. V is TRBV4-1 and J is TRBJ1-6; TRBD1 aligns across 7 bases. The CDR3 has 15 residues. The V and J ends lost 4 bases and 5 bases, in that order; junction bases with no gene match: 5. Germline values: CDR1 MGHRA, CDR2 YSYEKL.

The chain is built from TRBV11-1 and TRBJ2-3; no reliable D call. Germline V gene data show CDR1 as SGHAT and CDR2 as FQDESV (reference sequence). V lost 4 bases, J lost 7 bases, and 9 bases lay in between. The CDR3 length is 12 residues. As DNA, the CDR3 is TGTGCCAGCAGCTACGACTGGAATACGCAGTATTTT. Translation: CASSYDWNTQYF.

The J gene is TRBJ2-3, the V gene TRBV27, with 14 bases identical to TRBD2. With V trimmed by 6 bases and J by 5 bases, 7 bases remained unmatched. The CDR3 consists of 16 residues. Germline assignment: CDR1 MNHEY and CDR2 SMNVEV (reference sequence). The CDR3 sequence is CASRTGTSGSLDTQYF. The CDR3 DNA reads TGTGCCAGCAGGACCGGGACTAGCGGGAGTTTAGATACGCAGTATTTT.

The chain recombines TRBV28 with TRBJ1-6; tentatively, D is TRBD1 (6 bases). The CDR3 spans 16 residues. From germline, CDR1 is MDHEN and CDR2 SYDVKM. V was pared by 3 bases and J by 2 bases, with 11 bases between. Here the CDR3 DNA reads TGTGCCAGCAGTTTTCCCGACAGGACCTATAATTCACCCCTCCACTTT. This encodes CASSFPDRTYNSPLHF. The variable domain in full, completed from reference TRBV28 and TRBJ1-6, reads DVKVTQSSRYLVKRTGEKVFLECVQDMDHENMFWYRQDPGLGLRLIYFSYDVKMKEKGDIPEGYSVSREKKERFSLILESASTNQTSMYLCASSFPDRTYNSPLHFGNGTRLTVT.

This chain joins TRBV6-2 or TRBV6-3 and TRBJ1-1; 11 positions match TRBD1. Trimming cost V 6 bases and J 3 bases; bases outside gene matches: 15. Germline V gives CDR1 MNHEY, CDR2 SVGEGT. CDR3 length: 18 amino acids. The CDR3 bases are TGTGCCAGCAGCCCATTAACCTGGGACAGGGGGAGATACACTGAAGCTTTCTTT. As protein: CASSPLTWDRGRYTEAFF.

V usage is TRBV2 and J usage is TRBJ2-7, with TRBD2 matching over 10 bases. The CDR3 totals 14 residues. The junction had 7 bases not matched to a gene; V was cut back by 4 bases and J by 7 bases. Germline V gives CDR1 SNHLY, CDR2 FYNNEI. The CDR3 region has the DNA TGTGCCAGCAGTGTCCTAGCGGGAGTAGGTGAGCAGTACTTC. Translation: CASSVLAGVGEQYF.